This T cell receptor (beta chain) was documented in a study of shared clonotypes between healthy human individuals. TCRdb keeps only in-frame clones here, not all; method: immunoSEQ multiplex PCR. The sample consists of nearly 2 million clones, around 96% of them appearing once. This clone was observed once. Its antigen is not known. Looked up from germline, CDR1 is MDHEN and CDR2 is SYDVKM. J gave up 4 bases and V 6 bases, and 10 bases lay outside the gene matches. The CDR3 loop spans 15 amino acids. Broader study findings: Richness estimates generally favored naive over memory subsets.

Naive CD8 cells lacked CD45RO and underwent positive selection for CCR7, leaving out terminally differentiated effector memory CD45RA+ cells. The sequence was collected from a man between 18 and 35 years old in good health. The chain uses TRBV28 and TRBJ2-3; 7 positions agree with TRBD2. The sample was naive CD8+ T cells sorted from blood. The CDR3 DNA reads TGTGCCAGCAGAACCGGGCGGGAGAGACCAGATACGCAGTATTTT. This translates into CASRTGRERPDTQYF.